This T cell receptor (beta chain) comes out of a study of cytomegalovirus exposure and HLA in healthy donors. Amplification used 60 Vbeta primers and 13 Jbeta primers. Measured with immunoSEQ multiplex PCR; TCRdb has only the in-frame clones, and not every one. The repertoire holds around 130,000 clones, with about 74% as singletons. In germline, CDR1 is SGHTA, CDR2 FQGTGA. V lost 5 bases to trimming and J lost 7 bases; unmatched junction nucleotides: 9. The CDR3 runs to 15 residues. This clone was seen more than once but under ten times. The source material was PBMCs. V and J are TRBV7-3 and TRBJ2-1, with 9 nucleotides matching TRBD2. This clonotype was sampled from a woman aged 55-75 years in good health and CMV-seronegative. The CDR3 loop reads CASSLEAGGPNEQFF. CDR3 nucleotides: TGTGCCAGCAGCCTGGAGGCGGGAGGGCCGAATGAGCAGTTCTTC.